The rows below give T cell receptor beta chains drawn from one sample of a study of blood T cell repertoires in COVID-19. The protocol was immunoSEQ multiplex PCR, while the TCRdb copy is restricted to in-frame clones and leaves out a portion. The table has approximately 470,000 clones, approximately 90% seen once. Sequencing was performed on PBMCs or T cells enriched from blood (not recorded which). The source of these receptors is a woman under 30 who had recovered from COVID-19. The CDR3 runs from the conserved cysteine through the conserved F or W. The D gene is left open where the match is weak. Clone size is not always given. Where it is, it says once, few, many or a class for expanded clones.

size: -; D: -; V: TRBV5-5; J: TRBJ1-2; CDR3: CASSSEVDYGYTF; DNA: TGTGCCAGCAGCTCCGAGGTTGACTATGGCTACACCTTC
size: once; D: TRBD1; V: TRBV7-9; J: TRBJ1-1; CDR3: CASSLAGQGYTEAFF; DNA: TGTGCCAGCAGCTTAGCGGGACAGGGCTACACTGAAGCTTTCTTT
size: -; D: TRBD2; V: TRBV9; J: TRBJ2-3; CDR3: CASSVASGGASETQYF; DNA: TGTGCCAGCAGCGTAGCTAGCGGGGGGGCGTCGGAAACGCAGTATTTT
size: -; D: TRBD2; V: TRBV4-2; J: TRBJ2-3; CDR3: CASSQEYSYGGADTQYF; DNA: TGTGCCAGCAGCCAAGAGTATTCTTACGGGGGGGCTGATACGCAGTATTTT
size: -; D: TRBD1; V: TRBV10-2; J: TRBJ1-5; CDR3: CASRQGIYSNQPQHF; DNA: TGCGCCAGTCGACAGGGGATTTATAGCAATCAGCCCCAGCATTTT
size: few; D: -; V: TRBV24-1; J: TRBJ2-5; CDR3: CATSDEREETQYF; DNA: TGTGCCACCAGTGATGAGCGGGAAGAGACCCAGTACTTC
size: -; D: -; V: TRBV10-1; J: TRBJ1-5; CDR3: CASPTTDQPQHF; DNA: TGCGCCAGCCCTACGACAGATCAGCCCCAGCATTTT
size: -; D: -; V: TRBV2; J: TRBJ2-1; CDR3: CASSASVAYNEQFF; DNA: TGTGCCAGCAGTGCAAGCGTTGCCTACAATGAGCAGTTCTTC
size: -; D: -; V: TRBV7-9; J: TRBJ2-3; CDR3: CASSLAQTGPRGDTQYF; DNA: TGTGCCAGCAGCTTAGCGCAAACAGGACCTAGGGGAGATACGCAGTATTTT
size: -; D: -; V: TRBV21-1; J: TRBJ2-1; CDR3: CASSKGQYNEQFF; DNA: TGTGCCAGCAGCAAAGGTCAGTACAATGAGCAGTTCTTC
size: -; D: -; V: TRBV19; J: TRBJ1-1; CDR3: CASSIAVGRGMNTEAFF; DNA: TGTGCCAGTAGTATAGCGGTGGGGAGAGGGATGAACACTGAAGCTTTCTTT
size: -; D: -; V: TRBV5-6; J: TRBJ2-1; CDR3: CASSLIAQSHEQFF; DNA: TGTGCCAGCAGCTTGATTGCACAGTCCCATGAGCAGTTCTTC
size: -; D: TRBD1; V: TRBV19; J: TRBJ1-1; CDR3: CASRDRVGDTEAFF; DNA: TGTGCCAGTAGAGACAGGGTTGGAGACACTGAAGCTTTCTTT
size: -; D: -; V: TRBV9; J: TRBJ1-1; CDR3: CASSVSERGEASF; DNA: TGTGCCAGCAGCGTATCCGAGCGGGGGGAGGCGAGTTTT
size: once; D: -; V: TRBV7-2; J: TRBJ1-1; CDR3: CASSRRVNTEAFF; DNA: TGTGCCAGCAGTCGACGGGTGAACACTGAAGCTTTCTTT
size: -; D: -; V: TRBV19; J: TRBJ1-2; CDR3: CASSIGGAPGYTF; DNA: TGTGCCAGTAGTATAGGAGGAGCCCCTGGCTACACCTTC
size: -; D: -; V: TRBV2; J: TRBJ1-3; CDR3: CATAPVQGGNTIYF; DNA: TGTGCCACCGCTCCGGTTCAGGGAGGAAACACCATATATTTT
size: -; D: -; V: TRBV2; J: TRBJ1-5; CDR3: CASSVQGRNQPQHF; DNA: TGTGCCAGCAGTGTGCAGGGGCGCAATCAGCCCCAGCATTTT
size: once; D: -; V: TRBV11-2; J: TRBJ2-3; CDR3: CASSLGVQDTQYF; DNA: TGTGCCAGCAGCTTAGGGGTACAGGATACGCAGTATTTT
size: -; D: -; V: TRBV5-5; J: TRBJ2-3; CDR3: CASSLPRQLIDTQYF; DNA: TGTGCCAGCAGCTTGCCCCGACAGCTAATAGATACGCAGTATTTT
size: -; D: -; V: TRBV2; J: TRBJ1-5; CDR3: CASSVDNNQPQHF; DNA: TGTGCCAGCAGTGTGGACAACAATCAGCCCCAGCATTTT
size: -; D: -; V: TRBV12-3/TRBV12-4; J: TRBJ2-3; CDR3: CASTWGRTDTQYF; DNA: TGTGCCAGCACCTGGGGCCGCACAGATACGCAGTATTTT
size: -; D: TRBD2; V: TRBV28; J: TRBJ2-5; CDR3: CASSSQLAGALQETQYF; DNA: TGTGCCAGCAGTTCCCAACTAGCGGGGGCCCTCCAAGAGACCCAGTACTTC
size: once; D: -; V: TRBV7-3; J: TRBJ2-7; CDR3: CASSLSSGQENEQYF; DNA: TGTGCCAGCAGCTTAAGTTCAGGGCAGGAAAACGAGCAGTACTTC
size: -; D: -; V: TRBV2; J: TRBJ1-5; CDR3: CASSRSDQPQHF; DNA: TGTGCCAGCAGCAGGTCCGATCAGCCCCAGCATTTT
size: -; D: -; V: TRBV11-2; J: TRBJ2-1; CDR3: CASSSFNEQFF; DNA: TGTGCCAGCAGCTCATTCAATGAGCAGTTCTTC
size: -; D: TRBD2; V: TRBV29-1; J: TRBJ2-1; CDR3: CSVEDVVTSGGNEQFF; DNA: TGCAGCGTTGAAGATGTGGTGACTAGCGGGGGGAATGAGCAGTTCTTC
size: -; D: TRBD1; V: TRBV14; J: TRBJ2-7; CDR3: CASYSPTNPGQGAGEQYF; DNA: TGTGCCAGCTATTCCCCAACCAATCCGGGACAGGGGGCGGGGGAGCAGTACTTC
size: few; D: -; V: TRBV5-1; J: TRBJ1-2; CDR3: CASSLGSGYRANYGYTF; DNA: TGCGCCAGCAGCTTGGGGTCAGGGTATCGGGCGAACTATGGCTACACCTTC
size: -; D: -; V: TRBV6-5; J: TRBJ1-2; CDR3: CASTMAGGEGYTF; DNA: TGTGCCAGCACCATGGCGGGCGGCGAAGGCTACACCTTC
size: -; D: TRBD1; V: TRBV6-4; J: TRBJ2-1; CDR3: CASSDTGTGKDEQFF; DNA: TGTGCCAGCAGTGATACCGGGACAGGCAAGGATGAGCAGTTCTTC
size: -; D: -; V: TRBV5-8; J: TRBJ2-7; CDR3: CASSLPDYRAYEQYF; DNA: TGTGCCAGCAGCTTGCCGGATTACAGAGCCTACGAGCAGTACTTC
size: -; D: -; V: TRBV9; J: TRBJ2-6; CDR3: CASSVTGELGANVLTF; DNA: TGTGCCAGCAGCGTGACGGGGGAGCTTGGGGCCAACGTCCTGACTTTC
size: -; D: TRBD1; V: TRBV18; J: TRBJ2-7; CDR3: CASSPQGQDYEQYF; DNA: TGTGCCAGCTCACCTCAGGGACAGGACTACGAGCAGTACTTC
size: -; D: -; V: TRBV10-2; J: TRBJ2-3; CDR3: CASGGGDTQYF; DNA: TGCGCCAGCGGGGGCGGAGATACGCAGTATTTT
size: -; D: TRBD2; V: TRBV5-1; J: TRBJ2-3; CDR3: CASSGGGSADTQYF; DNA: TGCGCCAGCAGCGGGGGAGGGAGCGCAGATACGCAGTATTTT
size: -; D: -; V: TRBV6-5; J: TRBJ1-1; CDR3: CASSYQLGGLGTEAFF; DNA: TGTGCCAGCAGTTACCAACTCGGGGGGCTGGGTACTGAAGCTTTCTTT
size: -; D: TRBD1; V: TRBV11-3; J: TRBJ2-2; CDR3: CASSHRTGVAGELFF; DNA: TGTGCCAGCAGCCACCGGACAGGGGTTGCGGGGGAGCTGTTTTTT
size: -; D: -; V: TRBV9; J: TRBJ2-7; CDR3: CASSVGQINYEQYF; DNA: TGTGCCAGCAGCGTAGGCCAGATAAACTACGAGCAGTACTTC
size: -; D: -; V: TRBV30; J: TRBJ1-1; CDR3: CAWNPGFTEAFF; DNA: TGTGCCTGGAATCCAGGGTTCACTGAAGCTTTCTTT
size: once; D: -; V: TRBV2; J: TRBJ1-2; CDR3: CASSGRLVGAGGYTF; DNA: TGTGCCAGCAGTGGGAGGCTGGTTGGAGCTGGGGGCTACACCTTC
size: -; D: TRBD1; V: TRBV2; J: TRBJ1-5; CDR3: CASRDTRDRLSNQPQHF; DNA: TGTGCCAGCAGAGATACCCGGGACAGGTTGTCTAATCAGCCCCAGCATTTT
size: -; D: -; V: TRBV7-9; J: TRBJ2-5; CDR3: CASSLRQGEETQYF; DNA: TGTGCCAGCAGCTTAAGGCAGGGCGAAGAGACCCAGTACTTC
size: -; D: -; V: TRBV28; J: TRBJ2-7; CDR3: CASRYYYEQYF; DNA: TGTGCCAGCAGATACTACTACGAGCAGTACTTC
size: -; D: TRBD1; V: TRBV5-1; J: TRBJ1-2; CDR3: CASSLTGDYGYTF; DNA: TGCGCCAGCAGCCTGACAGGGGACTATGGCTACACCTTC
size: -; D: TRBD1; V: TRBV24-1; J: TRBJ2-5; CDR3: CATSDPGGAAQETQYF; DNA: TGTGCCACCAGTGACCCAGGGGGAGCGGCCCAAGAGACCCAGTACTTC
size: -; D: TRBD1; V: TRBV12-3/TRBV12-4; J: TRBJ1-3; CDR3: CASSLQGTTIYF; DNA: TGTGCCAGCAGTCTACAGGGGACCACCATATATTTT
size: -; D: TRBD1; V: TRBV7-3; J: TRBJ1-2; CDR3: CASSPGTGEGGYTF; DNA: TGTGCCAGCAGCCCTGGGACAGGGGAGGGTGGCTACACCTTC
size: -; D: TRBD1; V: TRBV3-1/TRBV3-2; J: TRBJ1-1; CDR3: CASSQIGGQGGDEAFF; DNA: TGTGCCAGCAGCCAAATAGGAGGACAGGGTGGGGATGAAGCTTTCTTT
size: -; D: -; V: TRBV6-5; J: TRBJ1-1; CDR3: CASIWGGNTEAFF; DNA: TGTGCCAGCATTTGGGGGGGGAACACTGAAGCTTTCTTT
size: -; D: TRBD1; V: TRBV20-1; J: TRBJ2-7; CDR3: CSASRRTGIPYEQYF; DNA: TGCAGTGCTAGTAGAAGGACAGGGATTCCCTACGAGCAGTACTTC
size: -; D: TRBD1; V: TRBV2; J: TRBJ1-1; CDR3: CASRVGTGGNTEAFF; DNA: TGTGCCAGCAGGGTGGGGACAGGGGGGAACACTGAAGCTTTCTTT
size: once; D: TRBD1; V: TRBV6-5; J: TRBJ1-6; CDR3: CASSWDGDSYNSPLHF; DNA: TGTGCCAGCAGTTGGGATGGGGACAGCTATAATTCACCCCTCCACTTT